The 26 T cell receptor beta chains reported below all come from one sample, sequenced in a study of T cells after posttransplantation cyclophosphamide. Using immunoSEQ multiplex PCR, the repertoire was profiled, and TCRdb retains in-frame clones only, with some absent. The data contain around 8,000 clones, almost 90% of them singletons. Treatment was busulfan-fludarabine conditioning, a marrow graft, and cyclophosphamide on days +3 and +4. This material consisted of CD4+ T cells sorted from blood, taken approximately 1,500 days after allogeneic stem cell transplant with posttransplant cyclophosphamide. All receptors come from a female patient aged 50-59 years who received an allogeneic stem cell transplant from a related donor, was CMV-positive, and had no GVHD. Some T cells may trace back to the graft donor.

This chain uses TRBV11-2 with TRBJ2-7, with 7 bases aligning to TRBD2. After removal of 3 bases from V and 3 bases from J, the junction contained 5 bases not matched to a gene. The CDR3 is 14 residues long. Germline V gives CDR1 SGHAT, CDR2 FQNNGV. CDR3 sequence (DNA): TGTGCCAGCAGCTTCCTCGCGGGAGTCTACGAGCAGTACTTC. It yields the protein CASSFLAGVYEQYF.

Here the CDR3 reads CASSDRGQGRNTIYF. Here the CDR3 DNA reads TGTGCCAGCAGCGACAGGGGGCAAGGAAGGAACACCATATATTTT. This chain uses TRBV6-5 with TRBJ1-3; 10 bases agree with TRBD1. Germline V gene data show CDR1 as MNHEY and CDR2 as SVGAGI. After removal of 6 bases from V and 7 bases from J, the junction contained 9 bases not matched to a gene. The CDR3 sequence is 15 residues long.

The sample holds one count of this clone. CDR3 DNA: TGCGCCAGCAGCCAAGGTAGAGGGGGAAGAGGCACTGAAGCTTTCTTT. Its translation: CASSQGRGGRGTEAFF. The chain is built from TRBV4-1 and TRBJ1-1; weak D call: TRBD1 (6 bases). V shed 1 base and J shed 4 bases, with 16 bases lying between them. The V gene's germline CDR1 is MGHRA and CDR2 YSYEKL. The CDR3 is made up of 16 amino acids.

The chain's CDR3 is CASSVLAGGPGEQFF. In DNA, the CDR3 is TGTGCCAGCTCTGTTCTAGCGGGAGGCCCGGGTGAGCAGTTCTTC. This chain links TRBV18 with TRBJ2-1, with 11 bases that match TRBD2. Per the germline V gene, CDR1 is KGHSH and CDR2 is LQKENI. With V trimmed by 6 bases and J by 9 bases, 10 bases remained unmatched. The CDR3 sequence is 15 residues long.

This clone was observed once. The chain uses TRBV28 and TRBJ1-1; D not resolved. V was pared by 5 bases and J by 7 bases, with 14 bases between. Germline-derived CDR1 and CDR2 are MDHEN and SYDVKM. CDR3 size: 13 residues. The DNA of the CDR3 is TGTGCCAGCAGTGGGCCACTGGGTCGTGAAGCTTTCTTT. This codes for CASSGPLGREAFF.

This clone was recorded only once. The chain joins TRBV7-3 to TRBJ1-4, with a tentative D call TRBD1 (6 bases). Germline CDR1 and CDR2: SGHTA and FQGTGA. V was clipped by 5 bases and J by 0 bases, with 10 bases between them. The CDR3 has 15 amino acids. CDR3 bases: TGTGCCAGCAGCAAACAGGGTGCAACTAATGAAAAACTGTTTTTT. This gives the protein CASSKQGATNEKLFF.

The chain is built from TRBV7-9 and TRBJ1-1; D may be TRBD1 (6 bases). The CDR3 has 14 amino acids. The V gene's germline CDR1 is SEHNR and CDR2 FQNEAQ (reference sequence). The V end was cut by 5 bases, the J end by 1 base, with 11 bases between. CDR3 protein: CASSDRGGNTEAFF. The CDR3 DNA reads TGTGCCAGCAGCGATAGGGGGGGGAACACTGAAGCTTTCTTT.

J is TRBJ2-2 and V is TRBV18; no reliable D call. Germline CDR1 KGHSH, CDR2 LQKENI. Trimming removed 3 bases from V and 5 bases from J, with 4 bases in between. The length of the CDR3 is 12 residues. CDR3 protein: CASSPRTGELFF. The CDR3 bases are TGTGCCAGCTCACCGAGAACCGGGGAGCTGTTTTTT.

V is TRBV7-9 and J is TRBJ1-1; the D is unclear. Germline lookup yields CDR1 SEHNR and CDR2 FQNEAQ (reference sequence). V was trimmed by 2 bases and J by 0 bases, leaving 4 bases between them. CDR3 length: 13 amino acids. CDR3 nucleotide sequence: TGTGCCAGCAGCTTACACATGAACACTGAAGCTTTCTTT. This translates into CASSLHMNTEAFF.

This clone was seen just once. The chain carries TRBV29-1 and TRBJ2-4; the D gene is possibly TRBD2 (5 bases). CDR1 and CDR2 (germline): SQVTM, ANQGSEA. The CDR3 contains 11 residues. V was pared by 6 bases and J by 8 bases, with 11 bases between. This chain's CDR3 is CSVGFGDIQYF. CDR3 in DNA: TGCAGCGTCGGCTTCGGGGACATTCAGTACTTC.

The genes are TRBV7-9 and TRBJ2-7; D may be TRBD2 (5 bases). The CDR3 spans 13 residues. Germline V gene lookup returns CDR1 SEHNR and CDR2 FQNEAQ (reference sequence). Trimming cost V 4 bases and J 6 bases, with 13 bases left between them. The CDR3 DNA sequence: TGTGCCAGCAGCTCGGGCTCGGCGGGCGAGCAGTACTTC. Protein: CASSSGSAGEQYF.

This chain uses TRBV4-2 with TRBJ2-7; 9 bases agree with TRBD2. The CDR3 consists of 15 residues. Looked up from germline, CDR1 is LGHNA and CDR2 is YNFKEQ. J was trimmed by 3 bases and V by 2 bases; bases with no gene match: 5. In DNA form, the CDR3 reads TGTGCCAGCAGCCAACAGGGACTAGCCCTCTACGAGCAGTACTTC. Translation: CASSQQGLALYEQYF.

V is TRBV5-4 and J is TRBJ2-7, with TRBD1 matching over 10 bases. The CDR3 is 13 residues long. J gave up 4 bases and V 3 bases, and 1 base lay outside the gene matches. Germline values: CDR1 SGHNT, CDR2 YYREEE (reference sequence). The CDR3 loop is CASSSGQGYEQYF. The CDR3 nucleotides are TGTGCCAGCAGCTCGGGACAGGGGTACGAGCAGTACTTC.

This clone was recorded only once. The rearrangement links TRBV7-9 to TRBJ2-1; TRBD2 is a possible D gene (6 bases). The ends were cut back, 1 base at V and 7 bases at J, with 11 bases in the middle. This CDR3 region has 14 residues. The germline V gene has CDR1 SEHNR and CDR2 FQNEAQ (reference sequence). The CDR3 reads CASSLGFAGNEQFF. CDR3 in DNA: TGTGCCAGCAGCTTAGGGTTCGCGGGGAATGAGCAGTTCTTC.

The chain has TRBV27 and TRBJ1-1, with 9 bases aligning to TRBD1. Trimming took 8 bases from V and 2 from J; bases not matched to a gene: 12. The CDR3 totals 16 residues. The germline V gene has CDR1 MNHEY and CDR2 SMNVEV (reference sequence). The CDR3 protein is CASLGTGRGQNTEAFF. In nucleotides, the CDR3 is TGTGCCAGCCTAGGGACAGGGAGGGGACAAAACACTGAAGCTTTCTTT.

The table lists this clone with a count of one. The genes are TRBV7-8 and TRBJ2-7; no definite D call. The germline V gene has CDR1 SGHVS and CDR2 FQNEAQ. The germline V and J ends were trimmed by 5 bases and 8 bases, with 25 bases remaining between them. This CDR3 contains 16 residues. CDR3 bases: TGTGCCAGCAGCACCAGTGGGTACCGCCTAGGCGCGAAGCAGTACTTC. Its protein product is CASSTSGYRLGAKQYF. The full variable domain, in which reference TRBV7-8 and TRBJ2-7 provide the parts outside the CDR3, is GAGVSQSPRYKVAKRGQDVALRCDPISGHVSLFWYQQALGQGPEFLTYFQNEAQLDKSGLPSDRFFAERPEGSVSTLKIQRTQQEDSAVYLCASSTSGYRLGAKQYFGPGTRLTVT.

This clone was detected only a few times. This chain links TRBV14 with TRBJ2-5, with a possible D match to TRBD2 (6 bases). V lost 4 bases to trimming and J lost 0 bases, with 9 bases between them. The CDR3 runs to 14 residues. The germline V gene has CDR1 SGHDN and CDR2 FVKESK. CDR3 sequence: CASSRGLYQETQYF. The CDR3, as DNA: TGTGCCAGCAGCCGGGGACTGTACCAAGAGACCCAGTACTTC.

The chain recombines TRBV4-3 with TRBJ2-2; TRBD1 might be the D (5 bases). Trimming shortened V by 6 bases and J by 0 bases, and 8 bases separated the two germline ends. This CDR3 is 14 amino acids long. From germline, CDR1 is LGHNA and CDR2 YSLEER. CDR3 loop: CASRQAPNTGELFF. For the CDR3, the DNA is TGCGCCAGCAGACAGGCCCCGAACACCGGGGAGCTGTTTTTT.

The rearrangement uses TRBV5-1 and TRBJ1-4; D uncertain. V was pared by 4 bases and J by 6 bases, with 16 bases between. Germline CDR1 reads SGHRS; CDR2 reads YFSETQ. The CDR3 is 15 residues long. The chain's CDR3 is CASSQGGPKYEKLFF. CDR3 nucleotides: TGCGCCAGCAGCCAAGGAGGGCCCAAGTATGAAAAACTGTTTTTT.

CDR3 sequence (DNA): TGCAGCGTTGAAGGAGAGTCAACTGATACGCAGTATTTT. Protein sequence: CSVEGESTDTQYF. The chain recombines TRBV29-1 with TRBJ2-3; no reliable D call. Trimming cost V 1 base and J 6 bases, with 11 bases left between them. The length of the CDR3 is 13 residues. Germline loops: CDR1 SQVTM, CDR2 ANQGSEA.

The chain has TRBV2 and TRBJ2-5, with D tentatively TRBD2 (6 bases). V shed 1 base and J shed 11 bases, with 32 bases lying between them. CDR3 length: 19 residues. CDR1 and CDR2 from the germline V gene are SNHLY and FYNNEI. Here the CDR3 reads CASSEVGGTWPISGAQQYF. CDR3 nucleotide sequence: TGTGCCAGCAGTGAAGTTGGGGGGACCTGGCCAATTTCCGGAGCCCAGCAGTACTTC.

The chain couples TRBV19 to TRBJ2-2; 7 nucleotides match TRBD1. CDR3 length: 14 residues. Germline V CDR1 and CDR2: LNHDA, SQIVND (reference sequence). The V and J ends lost 8 bases and 4 bases, in that order; junction bases with no gene match: 7. In nucleotides, the CDR3 is TGTGCCAGTTCTAGGGGGCTGGTCACCGGGGAGCTGTTTTTT. Translating gives CASSRGLVTGELFF.

The sample holds one count of this clone. The chain couples TRBV19 to TRBJ1-5, with TRBD1 matching 10 bases. Germline values: CDR1 LNHDA, CDR2 SQIVND (reference sequence). Trimming at V came to 8 bases and at J to 3 bases, leaving 7 bases not matched to a gene. This CDR3 is 15 amino acids long. The CDR3 sequence is CASGRTGGTNQPQHF. CDR3 sequence (DNA): TGTGCCAGTGGGAGGACAGGGGGAACCAATCAGCCCCAGCATTTT.

This clone appeared a single time. V is TRBV30 and J is TRBJ2-4, with TRBD1 as a possible D gene (5 bases). CDR1 and CDR2 (germline): GTSNPN, SVGIG (reference sequence). This CDR3 comprises 14 residues. Trimming stripped 2 bases from V and 0 bases from J, with 8 bases between. The CDR3 here is CAWSFRVAKNIQYF. CDR3 nucleotide sequence: TGTGCCTGGAGTTTCAGGGTAGCCAAAAACATTCAGTACTTC.

This sequence joins TRBV6-6 and TRBJ2-5, with 9 bases matching TRBD2. The CDR3 contains 13 residues. Trimming took 10 bases from V and 4 from J; bases not matched to a gene: 7. Germline values: CDR1 MNHNY, CDR2 SVGAGI (reference sequence). The DNA for the CDR3 is TGTGCCACAAAGATAGCGGGAGCAGAGACCCAGTACTTC. Translating it yields CATKIAGAETQYF.

This clone turned up a few times. The rearrangement uses TRBV27 and TRBJ2-3, with TRBD2 as a possible D gene (5 bases). CDR1 is MNHEY, CDR2 SMNVEV, per germline (reference sequence). V lost 7 bases and J 6 bases, leaving 20 bases between the germline ends. This CDR3 is 15 amino acids long. Written as DNA, the CDR3 is TGTGCCAGCAAGGACTTAGCTCGGGCTTGGGATACGCAGTATTTT. The encoded protein is CASKDLARAWDTQYF.